A single sample is the source of the 13 T cell receptor beta chains below, sequenced in a study of cytotoxic CD8 clonotypes in ibrutinib-treated CLL. Sequenced by immunoSEQ multiplex PCR; TCRdb stores in-frame clones only, minus some. The sample includes some 130,000 clones, approximately 83% of them seen just once. Sequenced material: PBMCs, taken after 24 months of ibrutinib treatment. Receptors originate from a human donor with chronic lymphocytic leukemia.

The chain links TRBV28 to TRBJ1-3; D gene uncertain. Trimming stripped 8 bases from V and 0 bases from J, with 11 bases between. Germline values: CDR1 MDHEN, CDR2 SYDVKM. The CDR3 spans 14 residues. The CDR3 reads CASARLHSGNTIYF. CDR3 nucleotides: TGTGCCAGCGCAAGGCTCCACTCTGGAAACACCATATATTTT. Supplemented by reference TRBV28 and TRBJ1-3, the full variable domain reads DVKVTQSSRYLVKRTGEKVFLECVQDMDHENMFWYRQDPGLGLRLIYFSYDVKMKEKGDIPEGYSVSREKKERFSLILESASTNQTSMYLCASARLHSGNTIYFGEGSWLTVV.

The V and J genes are TRBV19 and TRBJ2-7; D is tentatively TRBD1 or TRBD2 (5 bases each). Germline CDR1 is LNHDA and CDR2 is SQIVND (reference sequence). CDR3 length: 15 residues. V gave up 9 bases and J gave up 5 bases, with 23 bases separating them. In DNA, the CDR3 is TGTGCCAGGGACCCCGGCAGGGAGTCGGTCGACGAGCAGTACTTC. Translated, it gives CARDPGRESVDEQYF.

The chain carries TRBV15 and TRBJ1-2; 7 nucleotides match TRBD1. Trimming cost V 0 bases and J 4 bases; bases outside gene matches: 8. The germline CDR1 and CDR2 sequences are LNHNV and YYDKDF (reference sequence). This CDR3 is built from 16 residues. In DNA, the CDR3 is TGTGCCACCAGCAGAGATAATTCCGGGACAGCCTATGGCTACACCTTC. Encoded protein: CATSRDNSGTAYGYTF.

The chain links TRBV7-8 to TRBJ1-5; TRBD1 is a possible D gene (5 bases). The CDR3 loop spans 15 amino acids. Germline-derived CDR1 and CDR2 are SGHVS and FQNEAQ. Trimming removed 0 bases from V and 4 bases from J, with 10 bases in between. The CDR3 reads CASSLAAGPNQPQHF. CDR3 sequence (DNA): TGTGCCAGCAGCTTAGCGGCGGGGCCAAATCAGCCCCAGCATTTT.

Comment on this clone: Other DNA sequences of this sample code for an identical CDR3. The chain carries TRBV28 and TRBJ1-5; D is unresolved. V was pared by 4 bases and J by 1 base, with 8 bases between. The CDR3 runs 14 residues. CDR1 is MDHEN and CDR2 is SYDVKM in the germline V gene. CDR3 sequence: CASSSGGSNQPQHF. The CDR3 nucleotides read TGTGCCAGCAGTTCGGGCGGGAGCAATCAGCCCCAGCATTTT. Combining the CDR3 with reference TRBV28 and TRBJ1-5 gives the whole variable domain DVKVTQSSRYLVKRTGEKVFLECVQDMDHENMFWYRQDPGLGLRLIYFSYDVKMKEKGDIPEGYSVSREKKERFSLILESASTNQTSMYLCASSSGGSNQPQHFGDGTRLSIL.

The chain has TRBV28 and TRBJ2-5; tentatively, D is TRBD1 or TRBD2 (5 bases each). V was pared by 8 bases and J by 7 bases, with 17 bases between. CDR3 length: 13 residues. The germline V gene encodes CDR1 MDHEN and CDR2 SYDVKM. CDR3 sequence: CASHPGPKGTQYF. The DNA of the CDR3 is TGTGCCAGCCATCCGGGGCCAAAAGGGACCCAGTACTTC.

This clone came up once. The gene calls are TRBV6-5 and TRBJ2-7, with D perhaps TRBD1 or TRBD2 (6 bases each). The CDR3 has 15 residues. V dropped 0 bases and J dropped 4 bases, with 13 bases sitting between them. From germline, CDR1 is MNHEY and CDR2 SVGAGI. CDR3 sequence reads: CASSYSGRGTYEQYF. In DNA form, the CDR3 reads TGTGCCAGCAGTTACTCTGGAAGGGGGACTTACGAGCAGTACTTC.

The rearrangement links TRBV4-3 to TRBJ1-2; D is undetermined. Germline V CDR1 and CDR2: LGHNA, YSLEER. The CDR3 loop spans 13 amino acids. The V end was cut by 0 bases, the J end by 2 bases, with 4 bases between. The CDR3 DNA follows: TGCGCCAGCAGCCAAGACAGGAACTATGGCTACACCTTC. It codes for CASSQDRNYGYTF.

V usage is TRBV11-1 and J usage is TRBJ2-1; 10 bases line up with TRBD2. With 2 bases clipped from V and 9 bases from J, the junction kept 4 bases outside the gene matches. There are 14 residues in the CDR3. Germline CDR1 SGHAT, CDR2 FQDESV (reference sequence). CDR3: CASSLLAGESEQFF. DNA for the CDR3: TGTGCCAGCAGCTTACTAGCGGGAGAATCTGAGCAGTTCTTC.

The chain carries TRBV11-3 and TRBJ2-1, with D unresolved. CDR1 and CDR2 (germline): SGHNT, YENEEA. The CDR3 has 12 amino acids. V shed 4 bases and J shed 7 bases, with 8 bases lying between them. In DNA form, the CDR3 reads TGTGCCAGCAGCTCCCGTCAGAATGAGCAGTTCTTC. It yields the protein CASSSRQNEQFF.

This rearrangement joins TRBV29-1 to TRBJ2-7, with D perhaps TRBD2 (5 bases). Germline V gene sequence: CDR1 SQVTM, CDR2 ANQGSEA. The CDR3 runs 14 residues. V was pared by 6 bases and J by 6 bases, with 21 bases between. CDR3 amino acids: CSVAPGSGGSEQYF. Written as DNA, the CDR3 is TGCAGCGTAGCTCCGGGATCCGGTGGCTCCGAGCAGTACTTC.

The chain carries TRBV28 and TRBJ1-1; 8 bases match TRBD1. Per the germline V gene, CDR1 is MDHEN and CDR2 is SYDVKM. Trimming removed 4 bases from V and 6 bases from J; junction bases left unmatched: 7. The CDR3 sequence is 14 residues long. Here the CDR3 reads CASSSGQGGPEAFF. CDR3 DNA: TGTGCCAGCAGTTCAGGACAGGGAGGTCCTGAAGCTTTCTTT. Variable domain in full (rest from reference TRBV28 and TRBJ1-1): DVKVTQSSRYLVKRTGEKVFLECVQDMDHENMFWYRQDPGLGLRLIYFSYDVKMKEKGDIPEGYSVSREKKERFSLILESASTNQTSMYLCASSSGQGGPEAFFGQGTRLTVV.

The chain carries TRBV5-6 and TRBJ1-4; TRBD1 matches 10 bases. Germline V gives CDR1 SGHDT, CDR2 YYEEEE. Trimming removed 4 bases from V and 3 bases from J; junction bases left unmatched: 6. This CDR3 spans 16 amino acids. The CDR3 DNA sequence: TGTGCCAGCAGCCGGGACAGGGGTATGCCTAATGAAAAACTGTTTTTT. It is translated as CASSRDRGMPNEKLFF.